What follows are 19 T cell receptor beta chains derived from one specimen sequenced in a study of CD8 T cells in ankylosing spondylitis. TCRdb analysed the 5' RACE reads with MiXCR anew, one entry per CDR3 protein. The sample lists 200,000 to 300,000 distinct CDR3 sequences, about 10% occurring once. Sequences were obtained from blood, either unsorted or a sorted T cell fraction (not recorded which). Every receptor here comes from a male donor with ankylosing spondylitis or in good health (not recorded which).

This clonotype was observed at least ten times. This chain connects TRBV18 to TRBJ1-2; 7 bases are a match to TRBD1. J lost 8 bases, V lost 6 bases, and 15 bases had no gene match. Germline V gene sequence: CDR1 KGHSH, CDR2 LQKENI. This CDR3 has 15 residues. The CDR3 loop reads CASSLTGQTIKGYTF. The CDR3 nucleotides are TGTGCCAGCTCTCTTACGGGACAGACTATCAAGGGCTACACCTTC.

This clonotype occurred many times. The CDR3 loop reads CSARLAGGTYEQYF. CDR3 in DNA: TGCAGTGCTAGACTAGCGGGCGGTACCTACGAGCAGTACTTC. This chain connects TRBV20-1 to TRBJ2-7, with 8 nucleotides matching TRBD2. CDR3 length: 14 residues. The V gene end was trimmed by 2 bases and the J gene end by 2 bases; junction bases not matched to a gene: 5. Germline-derived CDR1 and CDR2 are DFQATT and SNEGSKA (reference sequence).

The CDR3 loop reads CASSQPGTAYGYTF. The CDR3 DNA reads as TGTGCCAGCTCTCAACCCGGGACAGCCTATGGCTACACCTTC. The V gene is TRBV18, the J gene TRBJ1-2, with 7 positions matching TRBD1. The CDR3 extends over 14 amino acids. Germline CDR1 KGHSH, CDR2 LQKENI. V lost 6 bases to trimming and J lost 4 bases; unmatched junction nucleotides: 8. The full variable domain, in which reference TRBV18 and TRBJ1-2 provide the parts outside the CDR3, is NAGVMQNPRHLVRRRGQEARLRCSPMKGHSHVYWYRQLPEEGLKFMVYLQKENIIDESGMPKERFSAEFPKEGPSILRIQQVVRGDSAAYFCASSQPGTAYGYTFGSGTRLTVV.

Ten or more counts support this clonotype. The chain has TRBV3-1 and TRBJ2-1; 14 bases agree with TRBD2. Trimming took 4 bases from V and 5 from J; bases not matched to a gene: 7. The CDR3 totals 17 residues. Germline V gene data show CDR1 as LGHDT and CDR2 as YNNKEL (reference sequence). The CDR3 here is CASSRGLAGVVDNEQFF. The CDR3 region has the DNA TGTGCCAGCAGCCGGGGACTAGCGGGAGTGGTAGACAATGAGCAGTTCTTC.

The table lists this clonotype with many counts. The rearrangement uses TRBV30 and TRBJ2-2; D ambiguous. Trimming removed 1 base from V and 5 bases from J, with 8 bases in between. Germline assignment: CDR1 GTSNPN and CDR2 SVGIG (reference sequence). CDR3 length: 13 residues. The CDR3 coding sequence is TGTGCCTGGAGTGGTACCCTGACCGGGGAGCTGTTTTTT. Its translation is CAWSGTLTGELFF.

This clonotype was seen a single time. A much larger clone lies a single base off, so this may be a read error. CDR3 sequence: CASSPFTGSETFF. For the CDR3, the DNA is TGTGCCAGCAGCCCGTTCACCGGGAGTGAAACTTTCTTT. The chain couples TRBV3-1 to TRBJ1-1; D remains ambiguous. The CDR3 has 13 amino acids. Germline loops: CDR1 LGHDT, CDR2 YNNKEL (reference sequence).

This clonotype was counted at least ten times. J is TRBJ1-5 and V is TRBV28; 8 nucleotides agree with TRBD1. This CDR3 contains 16 residues. V lost 3 bases, J lost 4 bases, and 8 bases stayed unmatched. The germline V gene encodes CDR1 MDHEN and CDR2 SYDVKM. The CDR3 reads CASSFLLRQGNQPQHF. CDR3 nucleotides: TGTGCCAGCAGTTTCTTATTAAGACAGGGGAATCAGCCCCAGCATTTT. Full variable domain (outside the CDR3, taken from reference TRBV28 and TRBJ1-5): DVKVTQSSRYLVKRTGEKVFLECVQDMDHENMFWYRQDPGLGLRLIYFSYDVKMKEKGDIPEGYSVSREKKERFSLILESASTNQTSMYLCASSFLLRQGNQPQHFGDGTRLSIL.

This clonotype was counted ten times or more. The rearrangement joins TRBV6-1 to TRBJ1-1, with TRBD1 identical over 8 bases. The CDR3 is 15 residues long. The V gene's germline CDR1 is MNHNS and CDR2 SASEGT. The J segment lost 3 bases and the V segment lost 10 bases, leaving 13 bases of the junction unmatched. The CDR3 bases are TGTGCCAATACACTGGCAGGGGGCCGGGACACTGAAGCTTTCTTT. Translating gives CANTLAGGRDTEAFF.

This rearrangement joins TRBV25-1 to TRBJ1-5; tentatively, D is TRBD1 (5 bases). The germline V gene encodes CDR1 MGHDK and CDR2 SYGVNS. V was shortened by 1 base and J by 5 bases, with 9 bases between the two germline ends. This CDR3 is 14 amino acids long. In DNA form, the CDR3 reads TGTGCCAGCAGTGAATCGTCGGGACATCAGCCCCAGCATTTT. Translating it yields CASSESSGHQPQHF.

This clonotype showed up many times. The chain links TRBV30 to TRBJ2-3; possibly TRBD2 for D (5 bases). Deletions cut 0 bases from V and 6 bases from J, with 10 bases between. The CDR3 is 13 residues long. The germline CDR1 and CDR2 sequences are GTSNPN and SVGIG (reference sequence). The CDR3 protein is CAWSVFWRDTQYF. The CDR3 DNA sequence: TGTGCCTGGAGTGTGTTCTGGAGGGATACGCAGTATTTT.

In its sample, this clonotype was seen many times. The chain combines TRBV28 with TRBJ2-2, with TRBD1 identical over 8 bases. Per the germline V gene, CDR1 is MDHEN and CDR2 is SYDVKM. This CDR3 has 13 amino acids. With V trimmed by 10 bases and J by 4 bases, 5 bases remained unmatched. CDR3 amino acids: CAIQGAGTGELFF. CDR3 nucleotides: TGTGCCATTCAGGGGGCTGGCACCGGGGAGCTGTTTTTT.

At least ten counts were recorded for this clonotype. This chain links TRBV12-3 or TRBV12-4 with TRBJ2-2; the D is unclear. V was cut by 8 bases and J by 1 base, with 14 bases left in between. This CDR3 has 15 residues. The CDR3 bases are TGTGCCAGCGTCCTCAGCTACGGGAACACCGGGGAGCTGTTTTTT. Its translation is CASVLSYGNTGELFF.

The V gene is TRBV30, the J gene TRBJ2-3; D unclear. There are 14 residues in the CDR3. Deletions cut 2 bases from V and 1 base from J, with 10 bases between. CDR1 GTSNPN and CDR2 SVGIG come from the germline V gene (reference sequence). DNA for the CDR3: TGTGCCTGGAGTCTAGGATCACGCACAGATACGCAGTATTTT. Amino acid sequence: CAWSLGSRTDTQYF.

In this sample, this clonotype turned up a few times. V gene TRBV12-3 or TRBV12-4 combines with J gene TRBJ2-7; the D gene is possibly TRBD2 (6 bases). V shed 5 bases and J shed 0 bases, with 14 bases lying between them. The CDR3 contains 15 residues. The DNA of the CDR3 is TGTGCCAGCAGTCCCGGGGACTTTCCCTCCTACGAGCAGTACTTC. This translates into CASSPGDFPSYEQYF.

There are many counts of this clonotype. The V and J genes are TRBV20-1 and TRBJ2-1; D may be TRBD2 (5 bases). Trimming removed 6 bases from V and 10 bases from J, with 13 bases in between. Germline CDR1 is DFQATT and CDR2 is SNEGSKA (reference sequence). This CDR3 is built from 11 residues. CDR3 bases: TGCAGTGCCAGGAGGTTAGAAGAGCAGTTCTTC. Its translation is CSARRLEEQFF.

Ten or more counts support this clonotype. V gene TRBV12-3 or TRBV12-4 combines with J gene TRBJ2-5; perhaps TRBD2 as D (6 bases). V was shortened by 5 bases and J by 6 bases, with 7 bases between the two germline ends. The CDR3 sequence is 11 residues long. CDR3 residues: CASSAGQTQYF. The CDR3 region has the DNA TGTGCCAGCAGTGCGGGACAGACCCAGTACTTC.

This clonotype was detected ten times or more. The chain uses TRBV12-3 or TRBV12-4 and TRBJ1-6; perhaps TRBD1 as D (5 bases). The length of the CDR3 is 14 residues. V lost 5 bases, J lost 7 bases, and 12 bases lay in between. CDR3 nucleotides: TGTGCCAGCAGTGGGGCCCGCCGGAATTCACCCCTCCACTTT. Protein: CASSGARRNSPLHF.

This clonotype has at least ten counts. The rearrangement joins TRBV4-2 to TRBJ1-1, with TRBD1 identical over 7 bases. Germline V gene sequence: CDR1 LGHNA, CDR2 YNFKEQ. This CDR3 has 14 residues. Unmatched junction bases numbered 1, after V lost 0 bases and J lost 3 bases. In DNA form, the CDR3 reads TGTGCCAGCAGCCAAGATGACAGGGACACTGAAGCTTTCTTT. This codes for CASSQDDRDTEAFF.

The sample holds many counts of this clonotype. The chain employs TRBV5-1 and TRBJ1-1; D possibly corresponds to TRBD1 (6 bases). This CDR3 spans 14 amino acids. Trimming left V 2 bases short and J 5 bases short, with 13 bases between. The germline V gene has CDR1 SGHRS and CDR2 YFSETQ. CDR3 residues: CASSLGGMETEAFF. The CDR3 DNA reads TGCGCCAGCAGCTTAGGGGGGATGGAGACTGAAGCTTTCTTT.